This is a list of T cell receptor beta chains from one sample in a study of cytomegalovirus exposure and HLA in healthy donors. Clones were sequenced by immunoSEQ multiplex PCR, and TCRdb holds only the in-frame ones, with some missing. The sample table includes about 200,000 clones. The material sequenced was PBMCs. These receptors originate from a girl aged 2 to 10 in good health and CMV-seropositive. CDR3s include the opening cysteine and the closing phenylalanine or tryptophan. The D gene is left open where the match is weak.

d_call	j_call	v_call	cdr3_nt	cdr3_aa
TRBD2	TRBJ2-1	TRBV11-1	TGTGCCAGCAGCAAGGGACTAGCGGACTACAATGAGCAGTTCTTC	CASSKGLADYNEQFF
NA	TRBJ1-1	TRBV5-1	TGCGCCAGCAGCTTGGAACGTCGGACACCGAACACTGAAGCTTTCTTT	CASSLERRTPNTEAFF
TRBD2	TRBJ2-7	TRBV28	TGTGCCAGCAGGATTAGCGGGACCAGCTCCTACGAGCAGTACTTC	CASRISGTSSYEQYF
NA	TRBJ1-2	TRBV6-6	TGTGCCAGCAGTCTCCGGCGGCCAGAAAGGGGAGGCTACACCTTC	CASSLRRPERGGYTF
NA	TRBJ1-2	TRBV5-8	TGTGCCAGCAAATATATCTCAGCTAACTATGGCTACACCTTC	CASKYISANYGYTF
TRBD1	TRBJ1-2	TRBV5-1	TGCGCCAGCAACCCTGGGACAGGGAATGGGTATGGCTACACCTTC	CASNPGTGNGYGYTF
NA	TRBJ2-5	TRBV7-6	TGTGCCAGCAGCTCCGACCTACGGGAACTACAAGAGACCCAGTACTTC	CASSSDLRELQETQYF
TRBD1	TRBJ2-7	TRBV7-9	TGTGCCAGCAGCTCTCTGGAATACAGGGGCGGATTCTCCTACGAGCAGTACTTC	CASSSLEYRGGFSYEQYF
NA	TRBJ2-3	TRBV10-3	TGTGCCATCCGATCACAGGGAAGTTTGGATACGCAGTATTTT	CAIRSQGSLDTQYF
TRBD2	TRBJ2-2	TRBV25-1	TGTGCCAGCGGGAGGTGGGGGACTAGCACCGGGGAGCTGTTTTTT	CASGRWGTSTGELFF
NA	TRBJ2-7	TRBV5-1	TGCGCCAGCAGCTTAGGAGACTACGAGCAGTACTTC	CASSLGDYEQYF
TRBD2	TRBJ2-7	TRBV14	TGTGCCAGCAGCCAGGGCTCTAGCGGGAGCTACGAGCAGTACTTC	CASSQGSSGSYEQYF
TRBD1	TRBJ1-6	TRBV27	TGTGCCAGCAGTTTATCGGGGACAGTAAGGTCACCCCTCCACTTT	CASSLSGTVRSPLHF
NA	TRBJ2-7	TRBV18	TGTGCCAGCTCAGACGATTACGGGGACTACGAGCAGTACTTC	CASSDDYGDYEQYF
TRBD1	TRBJ1-2	TRBV28	TGTGCCAGCAAGGGGGACAGGCTGAAGGCTAGTGGCTACACCTTC	CASKGDRLKASGYTF
TRBD2	TRBJ2-7	TRBV2	TGTGCCAGCAGTGATGCCTCCGGGACTAGCGGCGAACGAATCCACGAGCAGTACTTC	CASSDASGTSGERIHEQYF
TRBD1	TRBJ2-1	TRBV19	TGTGCCAGTAGTATCCGGCGGGACAGGTACAATGAGCAGTTCTTC	CASSIRRDRYNEQFF
TRBD1	TRBJ1-2	TRBV5-4	TGTGCCAGCAGCTTATGGGACAGGGGCCCCTATGGCTACACCTTC	CASSLWDRGPYGYTF
TRBD2	TRBJ2-1	TRBV6-6	TGTGCCAGCAGTCGGGACTACCCATGGGAGCAGTTCTTC	CASSRDYPWEQFF
TRBD2	TRBJ2-7	TRBV10-3	TGTGCCATGACTAGCGGCCCTATCTACGAGCAGTACTTC	CAMTSGPIYEQYF
NA	TRBJ1-5	TRBV19	TGTGCCAGTAGTATTGGTTTTGGGGCCAATCAGCCCCAGCATTTT	CASSIGFGANQPQHF
NA	TRBJ2-3	TRBV2	TGTGCCAGCTCCCAGGACATGGGGGGACTTGGCACAGATACGCAGTATTTT	CASSQDMGGLGTDTQYF
TRBD1	TRBJ2-6	TRBV9	TGTGCCAGCAGCGTGCTAACTCGGACAGGGGCTGGGGCCAACGTCCTGACTTTC	CASSVLTRTGAGANVLTF
NA	TRBJ2-5	TRBV28	TGTGCCAGCAGTTTGGGTGGGAGTGGGGAGACCCAGTACTTC	CASSLGGSGETQYF
TRBD1	TRBJ1-1	TRBV7-6	TGTGCCAGCAGCTCCACAGGGGAACCGAACACTGAAGCTTTCTTT	CASSSTGEPNTEAFF
TRBD1	TRBJ1-1	TRBV28	TGTGCCAGCAGCCCACAGGGGTTTAACACTGAAGCTTTCTTT	CASSPQGFNTEAFF
TRBD1	TRBJ1-2	TRBV27	TGTGCCAGCAGTTTATCAGGGGGCGCGGGCTATGGCTACACCTTC	CASSLSGGAGYGYTF
TRBD2	TRBJ2-7	TRBV11-2	TGTGCCAGCAGCTTAGATCGGCTAGCGGGAAACTACGAGCAGTACTTC	CASSLDRLAGNYEQYF
TRBD2	TRBJ2-1	TRBV4-1	TGCGCCAGCAGCCGACTACCGGGACTAGCGGGACATGAGCAGTTCTTC	CASSRLPGLAGHEQFF
NA	TRBJ1-5	TRBV19	TGTGCCAGTAGTTTGTTTAGCAATCAGCCCCAGCGTTTT	CASSLFSNQPQRF
NA	TRBJ1-1	TRBV11-1	TGTGCCAGCAGCTTAGACTTGAACACTGAAGCTTTCTTT	CASSLDLNTEAFF
TRBD1	TRBJ1-1	TRBV28	TGTGCCAGCAGTTCCGCCGGGACAGGTAAAAGGAACACTGAAGCTTTCTTT	CASSSAGTGKRNTEAFF
TRBD1	TRBJ2-1	TRBV2	TGTGCCAGCAGCACAGGGGTAAGTGAGCAGTTCTTC	CASSTGVSEQFF